The 27 T cell receptor beta chains below were found in one sample sequenced in a study of blood T cell repertoires in COVID-19. Measured with immunoSEQ multiplex PCR; TCRdb has only the in-frame clones, and not every one. The sample has about 100,000 clones; about 90% are singletons. The material sequenced was peripheral blood. The receptors shown here come from a human donor with active COVID-19. The donor label of this sample is uncertain.

The gene calls are TRBV18 and TRBJ2-3, with D perhaps matching TRBD2 (7 bases). The CDR3 contains 15 residues. Per germline, CDR1 KGHSH and CDR2 LQKENI. V was cut by 6 bases and J by 0 bases, with 13 bases left in between. Written as DNA, the CDR3 is TGTGCCAGCTCTCGCGCGGGGGCTAGCACAGATACGCAGTATTTT. Translating gives CASSRAGASTDTQYF.

The chain carries TRBV6-1 and TRBJ2-4; 8 bases align to TRBD2. Losses at the gene ends were 1 base for V and 0 bases for J; bases not matched to a gene: 17. The CDR3 spans 21 residues. Germline values: CDR1 MNHNS, CDR2 SASEGT. Here the CDR3 DNA reads TGTGCCAGCAGTGAAGTCCCGACGGGGAGCGGGGGCCAATTAGCCAAAAACATTCAGTACTTC. Translated: CASSEVPTGSGGQLAKNIQYF.

The chain recombines TRBV7-2 with TRBJ2-5, with TRBD1 matching over 8 bases. Germline trimming cut 1 base from V and 3 bases from J; bases unmatched to any gene: 7. The CDR3 is 16 residues long. The germline CDR1 and CDR2 sequences are SGHTA and FQGNSA. The CDR3 DNA follows: TGTGCCAGCAGCTTAGGCAGGGGGCCAGGGGAAGAGACCCAGTACTTC. It translates to CASSLGRGPGEETQYF.

The chain combines TRBV5-1 with TRBJ1-1; D not resolved. Germline loops: CDR1 SGHRS, CDR2 YFSETQ. Between the trimmed V and J ends, which lost 1 base and 11 bases, there was a span of 15 bases. The length of the CDR3 is 13 residues. In DNA, the CDR3 is TGCGCCAGCAGCTTGCGGGATGTTGAGGTTGCTTTCTTT. As protein: CASSLRDVEVAFF. Together with reference TRBV5-1 and TRBJ1-1, the CDR3 gives the full variable domain: KAGVTQTPRYLIKTRGQQVTLSCSPISGHRSVSWYQQTPGQGLQFLFEYFSETQRNKGNFPGRFSGRQFSNSRSEMNVSTLELGDSALYLCASSLRDVEVAFFGQGTRLTVV.

This chain connects TRBV27 to TRBJ1-3; a weak D match, TRBD1 (5 bases). V dropped 6 bases and J dropped 9 bases, with 18 bases sitting between them. Germline CDR1 and CDR2: MNHEY and SMNVEV (reference sequence). The CDR3 covers 14 residues. CDR3: CASSSGAAASTIYF. CDR3 nucleotides: TGTGCCAGCAGCAGCGGGGCCGCGGCTAGCACCATATATTTT.

V is TRBV24-1 and J is TRBJ2-3; 7 bases match TRBD1. With 4 bases clipped from V and 0 bases from J, the junction kept 6 bases outside the gene matches. The CDR3 has 16 residues. CDR1 is KGHDR, CDR2 SFDVKD, per germline. CDR3 loop: CATSDPRTGSTDTQYF. The DNA for the CDR3 is TGTGCCACCAGTGACCCTCGGACAGGTAGCACAGATACGCAGTATTTT.

The chain combines TRBV4-1 with TRBJ1-4; D unclear. Germline loops: CDR1 MGHRA, CDR2 YSYEKL. The CDR3 consists of 15 residues. V lost 1 base and J lost 5, with 11 bases in between. The CDR3 DNA reads as TGCGCCAGCAGCCAAGTTGGAGTGGAGAATGAAAAACTGTTTTTT. It translates to CASSQVGVENEKLFF.

A single count supports this clone. The chain employs TRBV5-1 and TRBJ1-6, with a weak D call TRBD1 (6 bases). V lost 0 bases and J lost 0, with 16 bases in between. The CDR3 spans 19 residues. Germline lookup yields CDR1 SGHRS and CDR2 YFSETQ. The DNA of the CDR3 is TGCGCCAGCAGCTTGGGTGAGACAGGCAAGAGCTCCTATAATTCACCCCTCCACTTT. Its translation is CASSLGETGKSSYNSPLHF.

The chain uses TRBV9 and TRBJ2-4; possibly TRBD2 for D (6 bases). This CDR3 is built from 14 residues. Germline V gives CDR1 SGDLS, CDR2 YYNGEE. V was clipped by 0 bases and J by 6 bases, with 10 bases between them. The CDR3 protein is CASSVGGELNIQYF. Here the CDR3 DNA reads TGTGCCAGCAGCGTAGGGGGGGAGTTAAACATTCAGTACTTC.

V gene TRBV9 combines with J gene TRBJ2-1; D might be TRBD1 (6 bases). The V end was cut by 2 bases, the J end by 4 bases, with 13 bases between. Germline loops: CDR1 SGDLS, CDR2 YYNGEE. The CDR3 contains 15 residues. This chain's CDR3 is CASSVLGDIYNEQFF. The CDR3 bases are TGTGCCAGCAGCGTCCTAGGGGACATATACAATGAGCAGTTCTTC.

The rearrangement joins TRBV28 to TRBJ2-1, with 10 bases that match TRBD2. The germline V gene has CDR1 MDHEN and CDR2 SYDVKM. Unmatched junction bases numbered 10, after V lost 1 base and J lost 10 bases. This CDR3 contains 16 residues. The CDR3 DNA reads as TGTGCCAGCAGTTTATTCTTAGCGGGGGGTCCAAGGGAGCAGTTCTTC. It is translated as CASSLFLAGGPREQFF.

The rearrangement uses TRBV5-6 and TRBJ2-7, with D unresolved. The CDR3 runs 14 residues. Looked up from germline, CDR1 is SGHDT and CDR2 is YYEEEE. With 0 bases removed from V and 3 bases from J, the gap between germline ends came to 10 bases. This CDR3 reads CASSLVGLDYEQYF. The CDR3, as DNA: TGTGCCAGCAGCTTGGTCGGTCTAGACTACGAGCAGTACTTC. Full variable domain (outside the CDR3, taken from reference TRBV5-6 and TRBJ2-7): DAGVTQSPTHLIKTRGQQVTLRCSPKSGHDTVSWYQQALGQGPQFIFQYYEEEERQRGNFPDRFSGHQFPNYSSELNVNALLLGDSALYLCASSLVGLDYEQYFGPGTRLTVT.

In this sample, this clone turned up once. The chain links TRBV7-3 to TRBJ2-3; 11 bases map to TRBD2. The CDR3 spans 16 residues. The V gene end was trimmed by 3 bases and the J gene end by 7 bases; junction bases not matched to a gene: 9. Germline CDR1 is SGHTA and CDR2 is FQGTGA. The CDR3 nucleotides are TGTGCCAGCAGCTTGGGACTAGCGGACGGGGAGAATACGCAGTATTTT. Its protein product is CASSLGLADGENTQYF.

The CDR3 is CASGLGQSINYGYTF. The DNA of the CDR3 is TGTGCTAGTGGTTTGGGGCAGTCGATTAACTATGGCTACACCTTC. The chain uses TRBV12-5 and TRBJ1-2; D is undetermined. This CDR3 has 15 residues. The germline V and J ends were trimmed by 1 base and 1 base, with 10 bases remaining between them. Germline V gene sequence: CDR1 LGHNT, CDR2 FRNRAP.

The CDR3 here is CASAAFLSSYNEQFF. In DNA form, the CDR3 reads TGTGCCAGCGCCGCCTTCCTGAGCTCCTACAATGAGCAGTTCTTC. V usage is TRBV9 and J usage is TRBJ2-1; D call uncertain. Germline CDR1 and CDR2: SGDLS and YYNGEE. The CDR3 has 15 amino acids. V lost 7 bases and J lost 0, with 14 bases in between.

V gene TRBV5-1 combines with J gene TRBJ2-7; 10 bases align to TRBD2. Germline lookup yields CDR1 SGHRS and CDR2 YFSETQ. CDR3 size: 17 residues. The V segment lost 2 bases and the J segment 2 bases; nucleotides outside the gene matches: 10. The CDR3 DNA reads TGCGCCAGCAGCTTATCCGATAGCGGGGGGAGAGCCTACGAGCAGTACTTC. Protein product: CASSLSDSGGRAYEQYF. Supplemented by reference TRBV5-1 and TRBJ2-7, the full variable domain reads KAGVTQTPRYLIKTRGQQVTLSCSPISGHRSVSWYQQTPGQGLQFLFEYFSETQRNKGNFPGRFSGRQFSNSRSEMNVSTLELGDSALYLCASSLSDSGGRAYEQYFGPGTRLTVT.

The rearrangement uses TRBV4-2 and TRBJ2-5; no clear D. Deletions cut 1 base from V and 2 bases from J, with 8 bases between. The germline V gene has CDR1 LGHNA and CDR2 YNFKEQ. The CDR3 contains 14 residues. The CDR3 DNA follows: TGTGCCAGCAGCCAAGTCACACCACAAGAGACCCAGTACTTC. Translation: CASSQVTPQETQYF.

The chain recombines TRBV6-5 with TRBJ2-7; D is perhaps TRBD2 (5 bases). The V gene's germline CDR1 is MNHEY and CDR2 SVGAGI. V was clipped by 5 bases and J by 4 bases, with 18 bases between them. This CDR3 is 15 amino acids long. CDR3 loop: CASSPSRITLYEQYF. The CDR3, as DNA: TGTGCCAGCAGTCCTAGCAGAATTACTCTTTACGAGCAGTACTTC.

The CDR3 loop is CASTRPGGTGGYTF. CDR3 nucleotides: TGTGCCAGCACCCGACCGGGGGGAACGGGGGGCTACACCTTC. This chain joins TRBV5-4 and TRBJ1-2; D is perhaps TRBD1 (5 bases). The V and J ends lost 6 bases and 8 bases respectively, with 20 bases between them. CDR1 and CDR2 (germline): SGHNT, YYREEE (reference sequence). The CDR3 length is 14 residues.

V is TRBV2 and J is TRBJ1-5, with 9 bases identical to TRBD1. Germline CDR1 is SNHLY and CDR2 is FYNNEI. V shed 7 bases and J 4 bases; nucleotides not matched to a gene: 8. The CDR3 covers 15 residues. In nucleotides, the CDR3 is TGTGCCAGCACCCCCTCCGGGACAGGGAATCAGCCCCAGCATTTT. This encodes CASTPSGTGNQPQHF.

The chain recombines TRBV6-5 with TRBJ2-1, with D perhaps TRBD2 (6 bases). The CDR3 runs 15 residues. From germline, CDR1 is MNHEY and CDR2 SVGAGI. The CDR3 DNA reads as TGTGCGGGCGGGGCTGTTGCTAGCTCCTACAATGAGCAGTTCTTC. Translation: CAGGAVASSYNEQFF.

J is TRBJ2-1 and V is TRBV10-1; tentative D call: TRBD2 (7 bases). CDR1 and CDR2 (germline): WNHNN, SYGVQD (reference sequence). Trimming left V 0 bases short and J 7 bases short, with 13 bases between. This CDR3 region has 15 residues. The CDR3 nucleotides are TGCGCCAGCAGTGAGTCTAGGGGGGGGGTTAATGAGCAGTTCTTC. It translates to CASSESRGGVNEQFF.

The chain uses TRBV5-1 and TRBJ1-3; the D is unclear. The CDR3 consists of 17 residues. The V gene lost 0 bases and the J gene lost 0 bases, with 13 bases spanning the gap. Per the germline V gene, CDR1 is SGHRS and CDR2 is YFSETQ. The CDR3 spells CASSLGRNALSGNTIYF. CDR3 DNA sequence: TGCGCCAGCAGCTTGGGGCGGAATGCTCTCTCTGGAAACACCATATATTTT.

V gene TRBV5-4 combines with J gene TRBJ2-1; TRBD2 might be the D (5 bases). The V end was cut by 4 bases, the J end by 3 bases, with 14 bases between. Per the germline V gene, CDR1 is SGHNT and CDR2 is YYREEE (reference sequence). The CDR3 length is 15 residues. CDR3 DNA: TGTGCCAGCAGCGACCCCGGGGTAGTCTACAATGAGCAGTTCTTC. It yields the protein CASSDPGVVYNEQFF.

This chain connects TRBV28 to TRBJ1-2; the match to TRBD1 covers 7 bases. The ends lost 8 bases at V and 2 bases at J; junction bases unmatched: 11. This CDR3 has 15 amino acids. Germline CDR1 reads MDHEN; CDR2 reads SYDVKM. The CDR3 reads CASASGGISNYGYTF. CDR3 in DNA: TGTGCCAGCGCGTCAGGGGGGATATCCAACTATGGCTACACCTTC.

This chain connects TRBV3-1 (or the pseudogene TRBV3-2) to TRBJ2-1, with D tentatively TRBD2 (5 bases). Germline V lookup: CDR1 LGHDT, CDR2 YNNKEL (reference sequence). The CDR3 totals 15 residues. Trimming cost V 0 bases and J 5 bases, with 11 bases left between them. The CDR3 DNA reads TGTGCCAGCAGCCAAGATTCGGCGGGCCACAATGAGCAGTTCTTC. It is translated as CASSQDSAGHNEQFF.

The J gene is TRBJ1-3, the V gene TRBV28; D gene unclear. Germline-derived CDR1 and CDR2 are MDHEN and SYDVKM. Trimming took 4 bases from V and 2 from J, leaving 9 bases between them. The CDR3 has 14 amino acids. This CDR3 reads CASSSIEAGNTIYF. The DNA for the CDR3 is TGTGCCAGCAGTTCAATAGAGGCTGGAAACACCATATATTTT.